This TCR beta chain stems from a study of CD8 T cells in ankylosing spondylitis. General observations from the study: With a CD8+ phenotype, disease-linked clones were relatively rare in peripheral blood. Seemingly distinctive of ankylosing spondylitis blood was a TCR beta motif formed by eight highly homologous variants. In synovial fluid and blood from reactive arthritis, some motif variants were previously reported.

This CDR3 region has 16 residues. V shed 2 bases and J 5 bases; nucleotides not matched to a gene: 9. From germline, CDR1 is LGHNA and CDR2 YNFKEQ. Researchers built TCR beta libraries using quantitative 5'-RACE with molecular barcodes. TCRdb re-derived calls from the 5' RACE reads in MiXCR, one entry per CDR3 protein. Among under 850,000 distinct CDR3 sequences listed, around a fifth were seen once. Notes on this clonotype: Its antigen is not known.

Sequenced: blood, either unsorted or a sorted T cell fraction (not recorded which). The gene calls are TRBV4-2 and TRBJ2-5; 9 nucleotides line up with TRBD2. The receptor was derived from a male donor with ankylosing spondylitis. CDR3 in amino acids: CASSQSTSGGGETQYF. For the CDR3, the DNA is TGTGCCAGCAGCCAATCGACTAGCGGAGGGGGGGAGACCCAGTACTTC.